This T cell receptor beta chain was sequenced in a study of blood T cell repertoires in COVID-19. Authors' processing steps: Reference gene primer amplification in the assay estimated nucleated cell counts. Method: immunoSEQ multiplex PCR; TCRdb's copy keeps in-frame clones and lacks some. The DNA gave D and trimming, while V, J and clone size come from that table. Among over 150,000 clones, around 83% were seen once, and the ten largest hold 7.5% to 8.5%. Germline V gene lookup returns CDR1 SEHNR and CDR2 FQNEAQ (reference sequence). Trimming shortened V by 4 bases and J by 3 bases, and 12 bases separated the two germline ends. CDR3 size: 14 residues.

The chain links TRBV7-9 to TRBJ1-2; D possibly corresponds to TRBD1 (5 bases). The receptor's source is a woman aged 55-69 years with COVID-19, enrolled during active disease. Material: peripheral blood. The CDR3 reads CASSWGGDHYGYTF. CDR3 nucleotide sequence: TGTGCCAGCAGCTGGGGGGGAGATCACTATGGCTACACCTTC.